This T cell receptor beta chain was sequenced for a study of blood T cell repertoires in COVID-19. Overall study: COVID-19 samples from acute and convalescent phases originated in the United States, Italy and Spain. Sample material is recorded as cDNA or gDNA derived from T cells, B-cell-depleted T cells, or PBMCs.

Authors' processing steps: How many nucleated cells were present was estimated from reference gene primer amplification. TCRdb keeps only in-frame clones here, not all; method: immunoSEQ multiplex PCR. D and trimming come from the DNA, and the V and J calls and clone size come from that table. The table lists around 83,000 clones, over 65% of them singletons, with roughly 14% in the top ten. The germline CDR1 and CDR2 sequences are DFQATT and SNEGSKA (reference sequence). The V gene lost 6 bases and the J gene lost 5 bases, with 8 bases spanning the gap. The CDR3 is 11 residues long. The receptor was isolated from a woman between 65 and 79 years old with acute or convalescent COVID-19. The sample was peripheral blood. The rearrangement links TRBV20-1 to TRBJ2-1, with D unclear. This chain's CDR3 is CSAEHHNEQFF. The CDR3 nucleotides read TGCAGTGCAGAGCACCACAATGAGCAGTTCTTC.